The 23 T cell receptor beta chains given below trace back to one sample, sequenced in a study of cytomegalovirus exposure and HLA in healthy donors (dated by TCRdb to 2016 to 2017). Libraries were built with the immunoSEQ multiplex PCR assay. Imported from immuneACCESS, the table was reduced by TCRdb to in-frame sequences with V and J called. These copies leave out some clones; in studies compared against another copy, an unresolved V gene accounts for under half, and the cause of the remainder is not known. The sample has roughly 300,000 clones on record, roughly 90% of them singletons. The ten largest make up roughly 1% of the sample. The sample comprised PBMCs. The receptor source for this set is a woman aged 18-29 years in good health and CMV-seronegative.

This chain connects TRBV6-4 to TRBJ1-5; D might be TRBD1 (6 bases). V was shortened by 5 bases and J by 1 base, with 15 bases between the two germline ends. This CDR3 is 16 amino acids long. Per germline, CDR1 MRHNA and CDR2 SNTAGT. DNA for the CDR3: TGTGCCAGCAGTTCAGGGTTTCAGGGGAGCAATCAGCCCCAGCATTTT. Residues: CASSSGFQGSNQPQHF.

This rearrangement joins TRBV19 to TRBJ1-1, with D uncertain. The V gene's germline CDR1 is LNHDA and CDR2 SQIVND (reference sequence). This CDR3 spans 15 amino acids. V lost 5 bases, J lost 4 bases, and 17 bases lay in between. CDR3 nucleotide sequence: TGTGCCAGTAGTCCTCCCGGGGTCTCGGCCACTGAAGCTTTCTTT. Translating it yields CASSPPGVSATEAFF.

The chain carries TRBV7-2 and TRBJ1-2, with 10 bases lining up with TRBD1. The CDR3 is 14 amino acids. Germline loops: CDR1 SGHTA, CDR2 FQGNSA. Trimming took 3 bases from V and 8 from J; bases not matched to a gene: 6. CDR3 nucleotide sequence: TGTGCCAGCAGCTTGGGGGACAGGGGATACGGCTACACCTTC. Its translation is CASSLGDRGYGYTF.

The CDR3 DNA is TGTGCCAGCAGTCAACCAGGGGGGACCCTGGGGGGTACCCAGTACTTC. It specifies CASSQPGGTLGGTQYF. The V gene is TRBV14, the J gene TRBJ2-5, with a tentative D call TRBD1 (7 bases). The V gene lost 6 bases and the J gene lost 8 bases, with 25 bases spanning the gap. The CDR3 has 16 residues. Germline lookup yields CDR1 SGHDN and CDR2 FVKESK.

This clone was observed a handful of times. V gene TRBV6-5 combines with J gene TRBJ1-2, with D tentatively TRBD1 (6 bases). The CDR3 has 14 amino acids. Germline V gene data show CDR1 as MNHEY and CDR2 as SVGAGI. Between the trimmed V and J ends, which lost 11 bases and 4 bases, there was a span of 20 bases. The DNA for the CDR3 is TGTGCCGTAGCTGTCTCAGGGGATACCTATGGCTACACCTTC. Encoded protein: CAVAVSGDTYGYTF.

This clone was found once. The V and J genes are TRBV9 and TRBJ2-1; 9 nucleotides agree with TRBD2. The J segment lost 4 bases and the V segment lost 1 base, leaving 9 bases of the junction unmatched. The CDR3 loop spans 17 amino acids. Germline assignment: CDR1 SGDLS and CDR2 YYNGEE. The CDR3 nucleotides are TGTGCCAGCAGCGTAAGTGATAGCGGGAGCTATTACAATGAGCAGTTCTTC. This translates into CASSVSDSGSYYNEQFF.

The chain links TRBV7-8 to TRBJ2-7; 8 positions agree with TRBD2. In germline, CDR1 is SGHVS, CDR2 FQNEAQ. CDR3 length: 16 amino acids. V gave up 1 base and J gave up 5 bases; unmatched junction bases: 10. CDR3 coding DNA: TGTGCCAGCAGCTTAGTATCGGCTAGCGGGTGGGACGAGCAGTACTTC. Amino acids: CASSLVSASGWDEQYF. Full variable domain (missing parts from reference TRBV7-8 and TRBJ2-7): GAGVSQSPRYKVAKRGQDVALRCDPISGHVSLFWYQQALGQGPEFLTYFQNEAQLDKSGLPSDRFFAERPEGSVSTLKIQRTQQEDSAVYLCASSLVSASGWDEQYFGPGTRLTVT.

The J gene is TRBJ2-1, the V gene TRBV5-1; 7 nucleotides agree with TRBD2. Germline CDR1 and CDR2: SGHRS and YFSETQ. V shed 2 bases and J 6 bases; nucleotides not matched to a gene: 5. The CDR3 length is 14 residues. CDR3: CASSFSREINEQFF. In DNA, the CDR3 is TGCGCCAGCAGCTTCTCGCGGGAGATCAATGAGCAGTTCTTC.

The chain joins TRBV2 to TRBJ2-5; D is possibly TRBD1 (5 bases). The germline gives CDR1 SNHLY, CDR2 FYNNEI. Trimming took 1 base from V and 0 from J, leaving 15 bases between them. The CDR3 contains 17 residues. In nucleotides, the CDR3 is TGTGCCAGCAGTGAAGTCTCCACAGGCACTCACCAAGAGACCCAGTACTTC. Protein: CASSEVSTGTHQETQYF.

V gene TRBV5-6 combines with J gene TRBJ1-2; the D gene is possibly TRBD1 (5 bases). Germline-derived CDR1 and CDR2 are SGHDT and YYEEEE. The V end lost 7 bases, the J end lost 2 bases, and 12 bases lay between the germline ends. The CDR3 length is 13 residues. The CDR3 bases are TGTGCCAGCGGGGCCGAAGCGAACTATGGCTACACCTTC. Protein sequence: CASGAEANYGYTF.

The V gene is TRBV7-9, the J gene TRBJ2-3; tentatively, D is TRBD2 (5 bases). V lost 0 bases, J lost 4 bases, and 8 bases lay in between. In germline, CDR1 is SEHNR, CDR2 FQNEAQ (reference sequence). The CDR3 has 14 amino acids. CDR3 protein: CASSLAEAADTQYF. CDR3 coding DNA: TGTGCCAGCAGCTTAGCGGAGGCGGCAGATACGCAGTATTTT.

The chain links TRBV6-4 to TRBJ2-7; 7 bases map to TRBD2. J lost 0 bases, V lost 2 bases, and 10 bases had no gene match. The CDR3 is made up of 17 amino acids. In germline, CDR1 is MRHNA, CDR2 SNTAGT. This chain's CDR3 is CASSDKLQRDYSYEQYF. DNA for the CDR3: TGTGCCAGCAGTGACAAACTCCAGCGGGACTACTCCTACGAGCAGTACTTC.

For the CDR3, the DNA is TGCGCCAAAGAGATAACAGGAGCCGTGGAGGGCCTAGAGGGAAAGACCCAGTACTTC. Its protein is CAKEITGAVEGLEGKTQYF. The chain joins TRBV10-1 to TRBJ2-5, with TRBD2 as a possible D gene (6 bases). The CDR3 runs to 19 residues. CDR1 and CDR2 from the germline V gene are WNHNN and SYGVQD (reference sequence). V dropped 10 bases and J dropped 6 bases, with 36 bases sitting between them.

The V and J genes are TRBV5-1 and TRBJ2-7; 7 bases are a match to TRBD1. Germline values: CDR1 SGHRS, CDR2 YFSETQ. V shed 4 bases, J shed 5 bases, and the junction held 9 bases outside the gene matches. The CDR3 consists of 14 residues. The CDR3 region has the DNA TGCGCCAGCAGCCCACTGACAGGGACCAACGAGCAGTACTTC. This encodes CASSPLTGTNEQYF.

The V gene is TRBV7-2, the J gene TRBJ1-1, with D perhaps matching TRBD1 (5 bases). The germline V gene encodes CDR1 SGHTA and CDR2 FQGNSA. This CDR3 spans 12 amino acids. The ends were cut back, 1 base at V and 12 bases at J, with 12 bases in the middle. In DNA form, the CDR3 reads TGTGCCAGCAGCTTAGTAGCTGGACACTCTTTCTTT. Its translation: CASSLVAGHSFF.

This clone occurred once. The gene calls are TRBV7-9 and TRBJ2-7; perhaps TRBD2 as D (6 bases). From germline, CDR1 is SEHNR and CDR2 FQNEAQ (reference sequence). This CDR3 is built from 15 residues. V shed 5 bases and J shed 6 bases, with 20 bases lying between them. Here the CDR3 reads CASSKSGGAGLEQYF. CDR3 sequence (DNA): TGTGCCAGCAGCAAAAGCGGAGGGGCGGGTCTCGAGCAGTACTTC.

CDR3 DNA sequence: TGTGCCAGCAGCGGGTCTAGGGAGCAGTTCTTC. This codes for CASSGSREQFF. The genes are TRBV9 and TRBJ2-1, with no clear D. V shed 3 bases and J shed 10 bases, with 8 bases lying between them. CDR1 and CDR2 (germline): SGDLS, YYNGEE. The CDR3 runs to 11 residues.

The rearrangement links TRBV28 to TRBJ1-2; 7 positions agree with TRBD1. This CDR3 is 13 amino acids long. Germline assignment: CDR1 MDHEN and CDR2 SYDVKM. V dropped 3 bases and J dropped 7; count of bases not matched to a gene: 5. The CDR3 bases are TGTGCCAGCAGTTTTTCTAACAGGGGTGGCTACACCTTC. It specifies CASSFSNRGGYTF.

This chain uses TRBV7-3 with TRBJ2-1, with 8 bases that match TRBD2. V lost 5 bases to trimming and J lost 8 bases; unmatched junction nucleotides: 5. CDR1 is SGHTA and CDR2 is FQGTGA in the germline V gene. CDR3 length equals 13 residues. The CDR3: CASSRGLGDEQFF. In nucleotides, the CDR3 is TGTGCCAGCAGCCGGGGACTAGGGGATGAGCAGTTCTTC.

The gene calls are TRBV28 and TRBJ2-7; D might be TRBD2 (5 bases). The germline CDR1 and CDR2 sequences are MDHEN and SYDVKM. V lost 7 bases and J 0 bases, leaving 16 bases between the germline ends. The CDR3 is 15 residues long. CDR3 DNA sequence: TGTGCCAGCAACCCTATGGAGGCCAACTCCTACGAGCAGTACTTC. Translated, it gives CASNPMEANSYEQYF.

CDR3 in DNA: TGTGCCAGCAGTGTTCAGGAACAACTCGAGTTTGCAACTAATGAAAAACTGTTTTTT. This gives the protein CASSVQEQLEFATNEKLFF. The V call is TRBV6-1, the J call TRBJ1-4; D is unresolved. CDR1 is MNHNS and CDR2 is SASEGT in the germline V gene. There are 19 residues in the CDR3. V was shortened by 4 bases and J by 0 bases, with 21 bases between the two germline ends.

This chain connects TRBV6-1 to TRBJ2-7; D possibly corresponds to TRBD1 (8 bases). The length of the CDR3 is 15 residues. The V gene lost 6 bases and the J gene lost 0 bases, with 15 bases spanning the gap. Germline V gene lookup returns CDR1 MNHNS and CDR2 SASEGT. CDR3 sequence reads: CASRKTGDYSYEQYF. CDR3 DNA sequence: TGTGCCAGCAGAAAGACAGGGGACTACTCCTACGAGCAGTACTTC.

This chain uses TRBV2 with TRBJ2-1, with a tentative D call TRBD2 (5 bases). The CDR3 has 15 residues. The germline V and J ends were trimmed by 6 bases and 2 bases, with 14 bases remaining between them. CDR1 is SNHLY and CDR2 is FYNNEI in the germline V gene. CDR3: CASRPGERPYNEQFF. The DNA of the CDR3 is TGTGCCAGCAGGCCCGGGGAGCGTCCCTACAATGAGCAGTTCTTC.